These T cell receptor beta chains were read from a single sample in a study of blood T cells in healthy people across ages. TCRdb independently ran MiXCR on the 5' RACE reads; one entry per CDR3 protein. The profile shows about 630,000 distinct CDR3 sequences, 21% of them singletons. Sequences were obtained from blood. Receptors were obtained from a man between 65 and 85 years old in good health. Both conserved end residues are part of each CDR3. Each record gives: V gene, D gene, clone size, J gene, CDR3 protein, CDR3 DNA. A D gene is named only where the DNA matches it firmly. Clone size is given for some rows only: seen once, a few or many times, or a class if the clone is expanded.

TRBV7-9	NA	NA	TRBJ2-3	CASSYGGADAQYF	TGTGCCAGCAGTTACGGAGGTGCAGATGCGCAGTATTTT
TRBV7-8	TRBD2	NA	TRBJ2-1	CAGSLAGTQYNEQFF	TGTGCCGGCAGCTTAGCGGGAACTCAGTACAATGAGCAGTTCTTC
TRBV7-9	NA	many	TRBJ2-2	CASSPVPGELFF	TGTGCCAGCAGCCCCGTTCCCGGGGAGCTGTTTTTT
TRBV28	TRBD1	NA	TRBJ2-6	CASSFQGATGANVLTF	TGTGCCAGCAGTTTTCAGGGGGCAACTGGGGCCAACGTCCTGACTTTC
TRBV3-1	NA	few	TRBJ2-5	CACSQESTTQYF	TGTGCCTGCAGCCAAGAGTCGACTACCCAGTACTTC
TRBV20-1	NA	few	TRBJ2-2	CSARVRDTGELFF	TGCAGTGCTAGAGTCCGGGATACCGGGGAGCTGTTTTTT
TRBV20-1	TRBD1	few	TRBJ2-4	CSARGQGFRNIQYF	TGCAGTGCGAGGGGACAGGGGTTTAGAAACATTCAGTACTTC
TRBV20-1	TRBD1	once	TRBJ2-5	CSAKGPGQKETQYF	TGCAGTGCCAAGGGCCCGGGACAGAAAGAGACCCAGTACTTC
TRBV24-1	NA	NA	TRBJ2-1	CATSAAELASNEQFF	TGTGCCACCAGTGCGGCGGAGCTGGCTAGCAATGAGCAGTTCTTC
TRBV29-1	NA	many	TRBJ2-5	CSVEDAEETQYF	TGCAGCGTTGAAGATGCGGAAGAGACCCAGTACTTC
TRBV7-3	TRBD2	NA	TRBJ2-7	CASSETSGPLYEQYF	TGTGCCAGCAGCGAGACTAGCGGGCCCCTCTACGAGCAGTACTTC
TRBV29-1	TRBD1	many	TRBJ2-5	CSVGQGQYQETQYF	TGCAGCGTTGGACAGGGGCAGTACCAAGAGACCCAGTACTTC
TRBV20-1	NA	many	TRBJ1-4	CSARARTLGGEKLFF	TGCAGTGCTAGAGCTAGGACGCTCGGCGGCGAAAAACTGTTTTTT
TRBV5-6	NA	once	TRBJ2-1	CASSSEEVRRWNEQFF	TGTGCCAGCAGCTCAGAAGAGGTTCGGCGTTGGAATGAGCAGTTCTTC
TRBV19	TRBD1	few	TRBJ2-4	CASSIPGQGTDIQYF	TGTGCCAGTAGTATCCCGGGACAGGGGACAGACATTCAGTACTTC
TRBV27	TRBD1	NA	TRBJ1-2	CASSLDRAAYGYTF	TGTGCCAGCAGTTTAGACAGGGCTGCCTATGGCTACACCTTC
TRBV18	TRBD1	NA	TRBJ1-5	CASSTTGLNNQPQHF	TGTGCCAGCTCAACGACAGGGCTAAACAATCAGCCCCAGCATTTT
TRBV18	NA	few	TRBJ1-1	CASSPRVGLNTEAFF	TGTGCCAGCTCACCCCGGGTGGGGTTGAACACTGAAGCTTTCTTT